Detailed here is one TCR beta chain. Adults between about 18 and 95 years of age took part from approximately 24 US areas. Which cohort a participant joined came from the clinical history participants gave. The ends lost 6 bases at V and 3 bases at J; junction bases unmatched: 12. Germline loops: CDR1 SGHTA, CDR2 FQGNSA. The CDR3 extends over 16 amino acids. This table comes from immunoSEQ multiplex PCR, and its TCRdb copy is limited to in-frame clones, with some not included. Altogether 150,000 to 200,000 clones are present, 76% being singletons, with the ten largest covering less than 20%. This specimen comes from a study of blood T cell repertoires in COVID-19.

This rearrangement joins TRBV7-2 to TRBJ1-2, with TRBD1 matching over 8 bases. The specimen was PBMCs or T cells enriched from blood (not recorded which). The TCR comes from a woman aged 50 to 60 with acute COVID-19. The CDR3 spells CASSQPLTGVHYGYTF. CDR3 sequence (DNA): TGTGCCAGCAGTCAGCCCTTGACAGGGGTCCACTATGGCTACACCTTC.